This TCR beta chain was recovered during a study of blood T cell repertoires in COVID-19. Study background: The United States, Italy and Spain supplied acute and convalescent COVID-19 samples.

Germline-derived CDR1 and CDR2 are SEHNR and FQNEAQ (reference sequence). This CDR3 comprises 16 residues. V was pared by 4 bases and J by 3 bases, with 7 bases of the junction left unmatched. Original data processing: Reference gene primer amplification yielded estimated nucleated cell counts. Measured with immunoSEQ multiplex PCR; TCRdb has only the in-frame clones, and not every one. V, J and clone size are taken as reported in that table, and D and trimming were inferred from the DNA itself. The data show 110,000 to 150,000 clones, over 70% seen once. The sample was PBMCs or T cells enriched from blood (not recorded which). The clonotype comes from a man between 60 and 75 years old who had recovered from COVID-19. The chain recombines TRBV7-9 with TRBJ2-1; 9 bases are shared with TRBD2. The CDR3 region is CASSSVAGVSYNEQFF. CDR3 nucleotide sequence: TGTGCCAGCAGCTCTGTAGCGGGAGTAAGCTACAATGAGCAGTTCTTC.